Shown below are 28 T cell receptor beta chains from a single sample sequenced in a study of T cells in Graves' hyperthyroidism and ophthalmopathy. TCR beta CDR3 region amplification was performed from RNA transcripts. The primer set for the first-round RT-PCR of the TCR CDR3 was HTBI. MiXCR, applied by TCRdb to the multiplex PCR reads, yields one record per CDR3 protein. This table holds 550,000 to 650,000 distinct CDR3 sequences, approximately 15% found once. Sample: blood. The receptors derive from a woman aged 30 to 39 with Graves' hyperthyroidism that later progressed to Graves' ophthalmopathy.

This clonotype was counted at least ten times. The chain recombines TRBV6-1 with TRBJ1-1; D gene unclear. Germline V gene data show CDR1 as MNHNS and CDR2 as SASEGT. Trimming removed 5 bases at V and 2 bases at J, with 12 bases between. This CDR3 has 14 amino acids. Written as DNA, the CDR3 is TGTGCCAGCAGTTTCATCAGTGAAAACACTGAAGCTTTCTTT. It specifies CASSFISENTEAFF.

The gene calls are TRBV5-1 and TRBJ2-5, with D hard to call. The V gene lost 6 bases and the J gene lost 4 bases, with 10 bases spanning the gap. Germline V gives CDR1 SGHRS, CDR2 YFSETQ. The CDR3 is 12 amino acids. CDR3: CASISNGETQYF. The CDR3 bases are TGCGCCAGCATCTCGAATGGAGAGACCCAGTACTTC.

This clonotype was recorded many times. The V call is TRBV7-2, the J call TRBJ2-5; D gene ambiguous. Trimming cost V 5 bases and J 3 bases, with 10 bases left between them. From germline, CDR1 is SGHTA and CDR2 FQGNSA. CDR3 length: 13 residues. CDR3 protein: CASSRGIEETQYF. The CDR3 region has the DNA TGTGCCAGCAGCCGCGGTATAGAAGAGACCCAGTACTTC.

About this clonotype itself: A single base separates this from a much larger clone, so it may be a read error. The CDR3 does not end in the conserved phenylalanine or tryptophan, so this is likely a read error. The CDR3 is CASSSPLSGRGYEQYL. The CDR3 DNA sequence: TGTGCCAGCAGTTCCCCCCTTAGCGGGAGAGGCTACGAGCAGTACCTC. The chain recombines TRBV12-3 or TRBV12-4 with TRBJ2-7; 9 nucleotides line up with TRBD2. V was pared by 4 bases and J by 3 bases, with 10 bases of the junction left unmatched. The CDR3 extends over 16 amino acids.

This clonotype has ten or more counts. CDR3 loop: CSVEVPSKREISYEQYF. As DNA, the CDR3 is TGCAGCGTTGAAGTCCCCTCTAAGCGGGAGATCTCCTACGAGCAGTACTTC. The chain recombines TRBV29-1 with TRBJ2-7; the match to TRBD2 covers 8 bases. The germline V gene has CDR1 SQVTM and CDR2 ANQGSEA. The CDR3 consists of 17 residues. J gave up 0 bases and V 1 base, and 11 bases lay outside the gene matches.

This clonotype was recorded many times. This sequence joins TRBV16 and TRBJ1-2; TRBD1 agrees at 8 bases. The CDR3 spans 15 residues. Germline V CDR1 and CDR2: KGHSY, FQNENV. The trim removed 3 bases at V and 4 bases at J, leaving 7 bases unmatched. CDR3 protein: CASSQIGQGVYGYTF. CDR3 DNA: TGTGCCAGCAGCCAGATAGGACAGGGCGTCTATGGCTACACCTTC.

The CDR3 is CASSLERAGDTEAFF. DNA for the CDR3: TGTGCCAGCAGTTTAGAGCGGGCAGGGGACACTGAAGCTTTCTTT. The rearrangement links TRBV12-3 or TRBV12-4 to TRBJ1-1; the D gene is possibly TRBD1 (6 bases). This CDR3 is 15 amino acids long. Trimming shortened V by 1 base and J by 3 bases, and 12 bases separated the two germline ends.

This clonotype was detected ten times or more. The chain links TRBV20-1 to TRBJ2-7, with 10 bases fitting TRBD2. The CDR3 sequence is 15 residues long. The V gene's germline CDR1 is DFQATT and CDR2 SNEGSKA (reference sequence). Trimming took 0 bases from V and 4 from J; bases not matched to a gene: 6. CDR3 in amino acids: CSARDLASGSYEQYF. CDR3 sequence (DNA): TGCAGTGCTAGAGATTTAGCTAGCGGGAGTTACGAGCAGTACTTC.

V and J are TRBV7-2 and TRBJ2-1; 12 nucleotides align to TRBD1. The CDR3 extends over 19 amino acids. V was pared by 4 bases and J by 6 bases, with 16 bases of the junction left unmatched. The germline gives CDR1 SGHTA, CDR2 FQGNSA. The CDR3 DNA reads TGTGCCAGCAGCTCCGCCCGGGACAGGGGGCTAGCGGGGGTCAATGAGCAGTTCTTC. Protein sequence: CASSSARDRGLAGVNEQFF.

At least ten counts were recorded for this clonotype. This chain links TRBV11-3 with TRBJ1-2; the D is unclear. V lost 0 bases to trimming and J lost 7 bases, with 15 bases between them. Germline V gene lookup returns CDR1 SGHNT and CDR2 YENEEA. CDR3 length: 15 amino acids. The CDR3 protein is CASSLDRAESTGYTF. The CDR3 region has the DNA TGTGCCAGCAGCTTAGATCGCGCTGAATCCACTGGCTACACCTTC.

Many counts were recorded for this clonotype. The CDR3 DNA follows: TGTGCCAGCAGCCAGGGTTCCTACGAGCAGTACTTC. Encoded protein: CASSQGSYEQYF. The chain joins TRBV3-1 to TRBJ2-7; D call uncertain. This CDR3 is 12 amino acids long. The V end was cut by 3 bases, the J end by 1 base, with 4 bases between. CDR1 is LGHDT, CDR2 YNNKEL, per germline (reference sequence).

This clonotype was counted ten times or more. This chain links TRBV5-1 with TRBJ1-5, with D perhaps TRBD1 (5 bases). Per germline, CDR1 SGHRS and CDR2 YFSETQ. Trimming took 3 bases from V and 5 from J, leaving 12 bases between them. CDR3 length: 14 residues. DNA of the CDR3: TGCGCCAGCAGCTATGGGGACTCAGATCAGCCCCAGCATTTT. Translation gives CASSYGDSDQPQHF.

Ten or more counts support this clonotype. The rearrangement uses TRBV20-1 and TRBJ2-5, with 11 nucleotides matching TRBD2. There are 15 residues in the CDR3. V shed 6 bases and J 5 bases; nucleotides not matched to a gene: 11. The germline gives CDR1 DFQATT, CDR2 SNEGSKA (reference sequence). CDR3 DNA: TGCAGTGCACCGGGACTAGCGGCCCCTAGGGAGACCCAGTACTTC. As protein: CSAPGLAAPRETQYF.

The chain joins TRBV20-1 to TRBJ2-3; tentative D call: TRBD1 (6 bases). Trimming took off 3 bases at V and 4 bases at J, with 11 bases between the two ends. The CDR3 length is 13 residues. Germline loops: CDR1 DFQATT, CDR2 SNEGSKA (reference sequence). CDR3: CSASPGVPDTQYF. The CDR3 DNA follows: TGCAGTGCTAGCCCAGGGGTACCAGATACGCAGTATTTT.

This clonotype was seen many times. The V call is TRBV3-1, the J call TRBJ2-7; D unclear. CDR1 and CDR2 from the germline V gene are LGHDT and YNNKEL (reference sequence). Trimming removed 0 bases at V and 4 bases at J, with 16 bases between. The CDR3 length is 16 residues. CDR3 nucleotides: TGTGCCAGCAGCCAAGATCAGGTGTTGGGCAGTTACGAGCAGTACTTC. Protein sequence: CASSQDQVLGSYEQYF.

The V call is TRBV6-1, the J call TRBJ1-5, with D tentatively TRBD1 (5 bases). The CDR3 totals 15 residues. The V gene's germline CDR1 is MNHNS and CDR2 SASEGT. Trimming shortened V by 5 bases and J by 3 bases, and 14 bases separated the two germline ends. The CDR3 loop is CASSLTRGLNQPQHF. In DNA form, the CDR3 reads TGTGCCAGCAGTCTGACAAGGGGACTCAATCAGCCCCAGCATTTT.

The chain has TRBV12-3 or TRBV12-4 and TRBJ2-3, with TRBD2 matching 9 bases. The CDR3 extends over 16 amino acids. With 6 bases clipped from V and 3 bases from J, the junction kept 10 bases outside the gene matches. In DNA form, the CDR3 reads TGTGCCAGCAGGCTAGCGGGATTCAGAGTGACAGATACGCAGTATTTT. Translation gives CASRLAGFRVTDTQYF.

This clonotype was recorded at least ten times. The chain has TRBV29-1 and TRBJ2-1, with TRBD2 matching 7 bases. Germline CDR1 and CDR2: SQVTM and ANQGSEA. The CDR3 spans 13 residues. J gave up 7 bases and V 4 bases, and 7 bases lay outside the gene matches. The CDR3 sequence: CSVVPAGWNEQFF. In nucleotides, the CDR3 is TGCAGCGTTGTACCAGCGGGATGGAATGAGCAGTTCTTC.

There are many counts of this clonotype. This chain joins TRBV12-3 or TRBV12-4 and TRBJ2-3; no clear D. The V end lost 7 bases, the J end lost 0 bases, and 5 bases lay between the germline ends. The CDR3 runs to 12 residues. Here the CDR3 DNA reads TGTGCCAGCAAATGGAGCACAGATACGCAGTATTTT. Protein: CASKWSTDTQYF.

This clonotype was picked up many times. CDR3 region: CASRTPGQEGNQPQHF. The CDR3 bases are TGTGCCAGCAGGACACCGGGACAGGAAGGCAATCAGCCCCAGCATTTT. V usage is TRBV28 and J usage is TRBJ1-5, with TRBD1 identical over 8 bases. CDR1 MDHEN and CDR2 SYDVKM come from the germline V gene. The CDR3 extends over 16 amino acids. J was trimmed by 2 bases and V by 6 bases; bases with no gene match: 9.

There are many counts of this clonotype. V gene TRBV2 combines with J gene TRBJ2-5, with 14 bases lining up with TRBD2. V lost 6 bases, J lost 2 bases, and 5 bases stayed unmatched. This CDR3 contains 16 residues. CDR1 and CDR2 (germline): SNHLY, FYNNEI. CDR3 nucleotide sequence: TGTGCCAGCAGAAAGGGACTAGCGGGAGAACAAGAGACCCAGTACTTC. Protein sequence: CASRKGLAGEQETQYF.

To note about this clonotype: A junction boundary mismatches the germline segment, possibly from a read error. This rearrangement joins TRBV6-6 to TRBJ1-1, with D uncertain. Germline V gene lookup returns CDR1 MNHNY and CDR2 SVGAGI (reference sequence). This CDR3 has 14 residues. The CDR3 sequence is CASSYSGGNIEAFF. The CDR3 DNA reads as TGTGCCAGCAGTTACTCAGGAGGGAACATTGAAGCTTTCTTT.

Many counts were recorded for this clonotype. In DNA form, the CDR3 reads TGTGCCAGCAGAGCGGGAGGGCCAACCGGGGAGCTGTTTTTT. This encodes CASRAGGPTGELFF. The rearrangement uses TRBV7-2 and TRBJ2-2, with 10 positions matching TRBD2. The CDR3 length is 14 residues. With 6 bases clipped from V and 5 bases from J, the junction kept 3 bases outside the gene matches. The germline CDR1 and CDR2 sequences are SGHTA and FQGNSA.

The sample holds many counts of this clonotype. The chain links TRBV30 to TRBJ1-6; 7 positions match TRBD1. The CDR3 totals 12 residues. V shed 5 bases and J 8 bases; nucleotides not matched to a gene: 3. Germline V gene sequence: CDR1 GTSNPN, CDR2 SVGIG (reference sequence). The CDR3 spells CAWGQGDSPLHF. The CDR3, as DNA: TGTGCCTGGGGGCAGGGGGATTCACCCCTCCACTTT.

CDR3 sequence reads: CSARGEAFF. CDR3 in DNA: TGCAGTGCTAGAGGGGAGGCTTTCTTT. The rearrangement links TRBV20-1 to TRBJ1-1, with unresolved D. The CDR3 has 9 amino acids. CDR1 and CDR2 (germline): DFQATT, SNEGSKA (reference sequence). V shed 1 base and J shed 11 bases, with 5 bases lying between them.

The chain is built from TRBV6-4 and TRBJ2-3, with 9 bases identical to TRBD2. The CDR3 runs to 14 residues. Germline trimming cut 4 bases from V and 6 bases from J; bases unmatched to any gene: 5. Germline values: CDR1 MRHNA, CDR2 SNTAGT. This CDR3 is CASSVAGASDTQYF. The CDR3, as DNA: TGTGCCAGCAGTGTAGCGGGAGCATCCGATACGCAGTATTTT.

The CDR3 reads CAISDASASGGKNIQYF. CDR3 coding DNA: TGTGCCATCAGTGACGCTAGCGCTTCTGGGGGCAAAAACATTCAGTACTTC. This chain joins TRBV10-3 and TRBJ2-4; D is possibly TRBD2 (6 bases). Per the germline V gene, CDR1 is ENHRY and CDR2 is SYGVKD. The CDR3 extends over 17 amino acids. V was shortened by 3 bases and J by 3 bases, with 18 bases between the two germline ends.

This clonotype was recorded at least ten times. V gene TRBV2 combines with J gene TRBJ2-7; D possibly matches TRBD1 or TRBD2 (5 bases each). The CDR3 sequence is 14 residues long. Germline-derived CDR1 and CDR2 are SNHLY and FYNNEI. With 5 bases removed from V and 3 bases from J, the gap between germline ends came to 14 bases. The chain's CDR3 is CASSLLGDLYEQYF. In DNA form, the CDR3 reads TGTGCCAGCAGTCTACTAGGGGATCTCTACGAGCAGTACTTC.